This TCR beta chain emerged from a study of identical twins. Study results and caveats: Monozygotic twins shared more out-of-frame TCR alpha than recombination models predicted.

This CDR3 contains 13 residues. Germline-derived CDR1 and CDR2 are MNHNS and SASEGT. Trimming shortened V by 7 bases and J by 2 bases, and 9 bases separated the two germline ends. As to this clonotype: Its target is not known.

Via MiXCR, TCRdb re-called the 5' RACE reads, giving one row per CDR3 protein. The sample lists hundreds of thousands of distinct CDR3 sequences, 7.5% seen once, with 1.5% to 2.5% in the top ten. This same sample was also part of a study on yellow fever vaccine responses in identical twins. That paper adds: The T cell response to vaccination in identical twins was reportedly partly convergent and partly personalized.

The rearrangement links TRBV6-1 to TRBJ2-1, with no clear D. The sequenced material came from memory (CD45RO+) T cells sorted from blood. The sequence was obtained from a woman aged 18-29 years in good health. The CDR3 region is CASTSAAYNEQFF. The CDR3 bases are TGTGCCAGCACCTCGGCGGCCTACAATGAGCAGTTCTTC.